The entry below gives a single T cell receptor beta chain sequence along with its context. Assay: immunoSEQ multiplex PCR; the TCRdb copy retains only in-frame clones and omits some. This table holds 490,000 or so clones, over 75% found once. These data come from a study of blood T cell repertoires in COVID-19. The wider study: Acute and convalescent COVID-19 specimens originated in the United States, Italy and Spain. T cells, B-cell-depleted T cells, or PBMCs supplied cDNA or gDNA.

Living in about two dozen US areas, the participants were between 18 and 89 years of age. V lost 3 bases, J lost 1 base, and 21 bases lay in between. There are 18 residues in the CDR3. Germline loops: CDR1 SGHVS, CDR2 FQNEAQ. The V call is TRBV7-8, the J call TRBJ1-1; D is unresolved. The TCR comes from a woman in her forties who had recovered from COVID-19. What was sequenced was PBMCs or T cells enriched from blood (not recorded which). The DNA for the CDR3 is TGTGCCAGCAGCTTTCGCGTTAGGAGCGGGCTGGCGAACACTGAAGCTTTCTTT. Protein: CASSFRVRSGLANTEAFF.